This entry concerns a single T cell receptor (beta chain). The data belong to a study of blood T cell repertoires in COVID-19. At the level of the study: There were acute and convalescent COVID-19 samples, and they came from the United States, Italy and Spain. Sources were T cells, B-cell-depleted T cells, or PBMCs; the material itself was cDNA or gDNA.

Per germline, CDR1 SGHVS and CDR2 FNYEAQ. Losses at the gene ends were 3 bases for V and 5 bases for J; bases not matched to a gene: 7. The CDR3 totals 15 residues. Source study methods: Researchers report that nucleated cell counts were estimated from reference gene primer amplification. Data came from immunoSEQ multiplex PCR; TCRdb stores just in-frame clones and leaves some out. V, J and clone size were drawn from that table, and D and trimming were deduced from the DNA. The sample lists some 250,000 clones; 82% were seen once. The chain has TRBV7-6 and TRBJ2-3; TRBD2 matches 8 bases. This clonotype was obtained from a woman aged 55 to 70 with active or convalescent COVID-19. The specimen sequenced was peripheral blood. The CDR3 region has the DNA TGTGCCAGCAGCTTGGCGGGGGGCCGGGGAGATACGCAGTATTTT. Its translation: CASSLAGGRGDTQYF.